Following are 17 T cell receptor beta chains from one sample sequenced in a study of OX40 agonist ivuxolimab in advanced cancers. Clones were sequenced by immunoSEQ multiplex PCR, and TCRdb holds only the in-frame ones, with some missing. The sample lists tens of thousands of clones; 65% to 90% were seen once. Specimen: CD4+ or CD8+ T cells sorted from blood, collected in a trial of the OX40 agonist ivuxolimab. The receptors were gathered from an adult with an advanced solid tumor such as melanoma, head and neck, liver or kidney cancer.

This chain connects TRBV19 to TRBJ1-6; TRBD1 might be the D (5 bases). The CDR3 runs to 15 residues. V was pared by 8 bases and J by 2 bases, with 13 bases between. Germline V lookup: CDR1 LNHDA, CDR2 SQIVND (reference sequence). The CDR3 sequence is CASDPGRTYNSPLHF. The CDR3 DNA reads TGTGCCAGTGATCCGGGACGGACCTATAATTCACCCCTCCACTTT. Full variable domain (rest looked up from reference TRBV19 and TRBJ1-6): DGGITQSPKYLFRKEGQNVTLSCEQNLNHDAMYWYRQDPGQGLRLIYYSQIVNDFQKGDIAEGYSVSREKKESFPLTVTSAQKNPTAFYLCASDPGRTYNSPLHFGNGTRLTVT.

The V and J genes are TRBV7-3 and TRBJ2-1; the D gene is possibly TRBD1 (6 bases). V lost 1 base and J 7 bases, leaving 14 bases between the germline ends. The CDR3 contains 15 residues. Germline lookup yields CDR1 SGHTA and CDR2 FQGTGA. The CDR3 sequence is CASSLMRSQGNEQFF. The CDR3 DNA sequence: TGTGCCAGCAGCTTAATGAGATCGCAGGGGAATGAGCAGTTCTTC.

The chain links TRBV7-2 to TRBJ2-1; 10 nucleotides match TRBD2. J was trimmed by 8 bases and V by 0 bases; bases with no gene match: 7. The CDR3 runs to 16 residues. Germline V gene lookup returns CDR1 SGHTA and CDR2 FQGNSA. The CDR3 nucleotides are TGTGCCAGCAGCTTAGCCGAACTAGCGGGAAGATATGAGCAGTTCTTC. Translating gives CASSLAELAGRYEQFF.

The J gene is TRBJ1-5, the V gene TRBV9, with D maybe TRBD1 (5 bases). Trimming took 3 bases from V and 5 from J, leaving 12 bases between them. The CDR3 runs to 14 residues. Germline CDR1 and CDR2: SGDLS and YYNGEE. The CDR3 bases are TGTGCCAGCAGCGCCCAGGGATCCGATCAGCCCCAGCATTTT. It codes for CASSAQGSDQPQHF.

This chain links TRBV7-8 with TRBJ1-5; D is perhaps TRBD1 (5 bases). Germline V CDR1 and CDR2: SGHVS, FQNEAQ. V shed 3 bases and J shed 5 bases, with 20 bases lying between them. The CDR3 is made up of 17 amino acids. The DNA of the CDR3 is TGTGCCAGCAGCTTCGGCTGGCAGGCCCGGGGGGATCAGCCCCAGCATTTT. Translation: CASSFGWQARGDQPQHF.

The chain uses TRBV7-2 and TRBJ1-1; a possible D gene is TRBD1 (5 bases). CDR1 is SGHTA and CDR2 is FQGNSA in the germline V gene. The CDR3 extends over 13 amino acids. CDR3 amino acids: CASLAGLNTEAFF. CDR3 DNA: TGTGCATCCCTTGCGGGGCTGAACACTGAAGCTTTCTTT.

The CDR3: CASSSREGYGYTF. DNA of the CDR3: TGTGCCAGCAGCTCCCGGGAGGGCTATGGCTACACCTTC. V is TRBV7-2 and J is TRBJ1-2, with D unresolved. The germline V gene encodes CDR1 SGHTA and CDR2 FQGNSA. The CDR3 totals 13 residues. Trimming took 4 bases from V and 4 from J, leaving 10 bases between them.

The chain is built from TRBV27 and TRBJ2-7; the match to TRBD1 covers 7 bases. Germline V lookup: CDR1 MNHEY, CDR2 SMNVEV (reference sequence). CDR3 size: 14 residues. The ends lost 2 bases at V and 3 bases at J; junction bases unmatched: 4. Here the CDR3 reads CASSLHRGYYEQYF. The CDR3 nucleotides read TGTGCCAGCAGTTTACACAGGGGTTACTACGAGCAGTACTTC.

This clone occurred a few times. The rearrangement uses TRBV5-1 and TRBJ2-3, with 10 bases fitting TRBD2. Unmatched junction bases numbered 8, after V lost 1 base and J lost 6 bases. Germline V CDR1 and CDR2: SGHRS, YFSETQ. The CDR3 loop spans 16 amino acids. This CDR3 reads CASSLQSGGAVDTQYF. The CDR3 DNA is TGCGCCAGCAGCTTGCAGAGCGGGGGGGCTGTCGATACGCAGTATTTT.

The count of this clone is one. The chain uses TRBV5-8 and TRBJ2-3, with TRBD2 identical over 10 bases. The CDR3 consists of 18 residues. J lost 2 bases, V lost 4 bases, and 13 bases had no gene match. Germline CDR1 reads SGHTS; CDR2 reads YDEGEE. CDR3 residues: CASSQEPPSGGFTDTQYF. The CDR3 DNA follows: TGTGCCAGCAGCCAAGAGCCTCCTAGCGGGGGCTTCACAGATACGCAGTATTTT.

The rearrangement uses TRBV5-4 and TRBJ2-6; D gene ambiguous. The CDR3 consists of 15 residues. The germline gives CDR1 SGHNT, CDR2 YYREEE (reference sequence). V was shortened by 1 base and J by 1 base, with 6 bases between the two germline ends. The CDR3 is CASSLRLSGANVLTF. In DNA form, the CDR3 reads TGTGCCAGCAGCTTGAGGCTATCTGGGGCCAACGTCCTGACTTTC.

The gene calls are TRBV4-1 and TRBJ1-1, with D perhaps TRBD1 (5 bases). Germline V gene data show CDR1 as MGHRA and CDR2 as YSYEKL. V was shortened by 0 bases and J by 10 bases, with 18 bases between the two germline ends. CDR3 length equals 15 residues. This chain's CDR3 is CASSQDPGTALGAFF. The CDR3 DNA reads TGCGCCAGCAGCCAAGATCCCGGGACTGCCCTAGGAGCTTTCTTT.

The chain joins TRBV11-2 to TRBJ2-7; 8 nucleotides agree with TRBD2. Trimming removed 3 bases from V and 10 bases from J; junction bases left unmatched: 8. This CDR3 has 13 amino acids. Germline loops: CDR1 SGHAT, CDR2 FQNNGV. In DNA form, the CDR3 reads TGTGCCAGCAGCTTCAGGACTAGCCGGATCCAGTACTTC. This translates into CASSFRTSRIQYF.

The genes are TRBV19 and TRBJ1-2; D unclear. The germline V and J ends were trimmed by 7 bases and 4 bases, with 13 bases remaining between them. CDR1 and CDR2 from the germline V gene are LNHDA and SQIVND (reference sequence). The CDR3 totals 13 residues. The CDR3 sequence is CASTRQTSYGYTF. As DNA, the CDR3 is TGTGCCAGTACCCGTCAGACTAGCTATGGCTACACCTTC.

The chain carries TRBV7-2 and TRBJ1-1; D is unclear. The CDR3 has 14 amino acids. V was trimmed by 2 bases and J by 1 base, leaving 8 bases between them. Germline V gene lookup returns CDR1 SGHTA and CDR2 FQGNSA. The CDR3 DNA sequence: TGTGCCAGCAGCTTAATTCACAAGAACACTGAAGCTTTCTTT. Its translation is CASSLIHKNTEAFF.

V is TRBV7-2 and J is TRBJ1-5, with D tentatively TRBD1 (5 bases). With 4 bases removed from V and 9 bases from J, the gap between germline ends came to 22 bases. Germline lookup yields CDR1 SGHTA and CDR2 FQGNSA. This CDR3 has 16 residues. The CDR3 coding sequence is TGTGCCAGCAGCTCCAGTGGGGGTCGAGTGCAGGTGCCCCAGCATTTT. Protein: CASSSSGGRVQVPQHF.

As regards this clone: Within the sample, other DNA sequences also encode this same CDR3. The chain joins TRBV20-1 to TRBJ1-1; D not certain. From germline, CDR1 is DFQATT and CDR2 SNEGSKA (reference sequence). V lost 6 bases to trimming and J lost 2 bases, with 7 bases between them. CDR3 length equals 11 residues. CDR3 residues: CSARANTEAFF. CDR3 bases: TGCAGTGCCCGAGCTAACACTGAAGCTTTCTTT.